This TCR beta chain was profiled in a study of CD8 T cells in ankylosing spondylitis. Whole-study results and caveats: Disease-linked clones reportedly concentrated significantly in matched ankylosing spondylitis synovial fluid. Ankylosing spondylitis blood seemed to carry a telltale TCR beta motif made of about 8 highly homologous variants. Some motif variants had been reported before (in reactive arthritis synovial fluid and blood).

Making the TCR beta libraries involved quantitative 5'-RACE with molecular barcodes. In TCRdb, the 5' RACE reads were re-called with MiXCR into one record per CDR3 protein. The sample holds over 600,000 distinct CDR3 sequences; around 19% are singletons and the top ten take about 20%. In the case of this clonotype: As yet, its antigen is unknown. The junction shows a germline mismatch at one end, possibly a read error.

The sequenced material came from blood, either unsorted or a sorted T cell fraction (not recorded which). The sequence was obtained from a male donor with ankylosing spondylitis.

The CDR3 sequence: CASSLTTGSNYGYTF. CDR3 in DNA: TGTGCCAGCAGCCTTACAACAGGATCTAATTATGGCTACACCTTC. The chain links TRBV3-1 to TRBJ1-2; a weak D match, TRBD1 (5 bases). Germline values: CDR1 LGHDT, CDR2 YNNKEL (reference sequence). This CDR3 contains 15 residues. The full variable domain, rest sourced from reference TRBV3-1 and TRBJ1-2, is DTAVSQTPKYLVTQMGNDKSIKCEQNLGHDTMYWYKQDSKKFLKIMFSYNNKELIINETVPNRFSPKSPDKAHLNLHINSLELGDSAVYFCASSLTTGSNYGYTFGSGTRLTVV.